A selection of T cell receptor beta chains follows, all from one sample in a study of Graves' ophthalmopathy and Graves' hyperthyroidism. One entry per CDR3 protein results from TCRdb running MiXCR on the multiplex PCR reads. The sample includes under 800,000 distinct CDR3 sequences, 22% seen only once; the top ten take more than 5.5%. The sample was peripheral blood. Receptors were obtained from a woman in her late teens or twenties with stable Graves' hyperthyroidism. Some clones in this sample may be carry-over from other donors' samples. The CDR3 runs from the conserved cysteine through the conserved F or W. Each record gives: V gene, clone size, J gene, D gene, CDR3 protein, CDR3 DNA. A D gene is named only where the DNA matches it firmly. Expanded clones get a size class; other rows say once, few or many, or leave the size out.

>TRBV10-1|many|TRBJ1-5|-
CASSESTQGPQHF
TGCGCCAGCAGTGAGTCGACTCAGGGGCCCCAGCATTTT
>TRBV20-1|once|TRBJ2-7|-
CSALTAYEQYF
TGCAGTGCTCTGACAGCTTACGAGCAGTACTTC
>TRBV15|-|TRBJ1-2|TRBD1
CATSRDKVDRGNYGYTF
TGTGCCACCAGCAGAGATAAGGTGGACAGGGGAAACTATGGCTACACCTTC
>TRBV3-1|-|TRBJ2-7|-
CASSQARGGYEQYF
TGTGCCAGCAGCCAAGCCAGAGGTGGGTACGAGCAGTACTTC
>TRBV7-2|-|TRBJ2-7|-
CASSSFTTPYEQYF
TGTGCCAGCAGTTCCTTCACTACCCCCTACGAGCAGTACTTC
>TRBV20-1|many|TRBJ1-5|TRBD1
CSAGRTGEGQPQHF
TGCAGTGCTGGCAGGACAGGGGAGGGTCAGCCCCAGCATTTT
>TRBV18|-|TRBJ2-2|-
CASSQTQSNTGELFF
TGTGCCAGCTCACAGACTCAATCGAACACCGGGGAGCTGTTTTTT
>TRBV7-9|many|TRBJ1-2|-
CASSLETVRTYGYTF
TGTGCCAGCAGCTTAGAGACCGTAAGAACCTATGGCTACACCTTC
>TRBV2|many|TRBJ1-5|TRBD1
CASSKDRGNQPQHF
TGTGCCAGCAGCAAAGACAGGGGAAATCAGCCCCAGCATTTT
>TRBV6-2/TRBV6-3|few|TRBJ1-2|-
CASSYHQGNYGYTF
TGTGCCAGCAGTTACCACCAGGGGAACTATGGCTACACCTTC
>TRBV11-1|few|TRBJ1-2|TRBD1
CASSLSGTGLFNYGYTF
TGTGCCAGCAGCTTATCCGGGACAGGGTTGTTTAACTATGGCTACACCTTC
>TRBV13|many|TRBJ2-7|-
CASSLGRSEQYF
TGTGCCAGCAGCTTAGGCCGCAGCGAGCAGTACTTC
>TRBV6-1|many|TRBJ1-1|-
CASSRPSTVEAFF
TGTGCCAGCAGCCGCCCCTCGACAGTGGAAGCTTTCTTT
>TRBV12-3/TRBV12-4|many|TRBJ2-3|-
CASSFGGRTDTQYF
TGTGCCAGCAGTTTCGGGGGGCGGACAGATACGCAGTATTTT